This T cell receptor (beta chain) comes out of a study of cytomegalovirus exposure and HLA in healthy donors. Study in general: An early release of data contained about 85 million unique TCRs, which came from HLA-typed donors.

Primers: 60 Vbeta forward and 13 Jbeta reverse. TCRdb keeps only in-frame clones here, not all; method: immunoSEQ multiplex PCR. Here the sample spans approximately 160,000 clones, more than 75% being singletons. This CDR3 is built from 14 residues. Per the germline V gene, CDR1 is GTSNPN and CDR2 is SVGIG (reference sequence). Study-wide findings and caveats: TCR beta chain V- and J-gene trimming was linked, in a later analysis, to a missense variant in DCLRE1C.

About this clone itself: Its antigen remains unknown. One end of the junction varies from germline; a read error may be responsible.

Sequenced: PBMCs. The TCR was taken from a girl between 10 and 17 years old in good health and CMV-seropositive. This chain connects TRBV30 to TRBJ2-7; 10 bases agree with TRBD1. The chain's CDR3 is CAWSTGTGAYGQYF. The CDR3 DNA reads as TGTGCCTGGAGCACCGGGACAGGGGCTTACGGGCAGTACTTC.